A single sample is the source of the 29 T cell receptor beta chains below, sequenced in a study of shared clonotypes between healthy human individuals. Assay used: immunoSEQ multiplex PCR; TCRdb lists only in-frame clones, some missing. Of some 350,000 clones listed, roughly 70% are singletons. The sample comprised memory CD4+ T cells sorted from blood. Subset denoted: CD45RA-negative fraction. Source of these receptors: a man under 40 in good health.

The chain uses TRBV27 and TRBJ2-7, with 9 bases that match TRBD1. Trimming removed 5 bases from V and 5 bases from J; junction bases left unmatched: 13. This CDR3 is built from 16 residues. From germline, CDR1 is MNHEY and CDR2 SMNVEV (reference sequence). This CDR3 reads CASSIKQGALRDEQYF. CDR3 coding DNA: TGTGCCAGCAGTATAAAACAGGGGGCCCTTCGTGACGAGCAGTACTTC.

This clone appeared a single time. The V call is TRBV19, the J call TRBJ2-6; 12 bases are shared with TRBD2. The CDR3 consists of 17 residues. Trimming took 5 bases from V and 3 from J; bases not matched to a gene: 5. Per germline, CDR1 LNHDA and CDR2 SQIVND (reference sequence). The CDR3 bases are TGTGCCAGTAGTCCTAGCGGGAGGGCCCTTGGGGCCAACGTCCTGACTTTC. It encodes CASSPSGRALGANVLTF.

The chain has TRBV5-4 and TRBJ1-1, with TRBD1 matching over 7 bases. The CDR3 length is 15 residues. Germline-derived CDR1 and CDR2 are SGHNT and YYREEE (reference sequence). V was clipped by 2 bases and J by 4 bases; unmatched bases: 8. The CDR3, as DNA: TGTGCCAGCAGCTTAGAGAGGGGGCAACTCACTGAAGCTTTCTTT. This codes for CASSLERGQLTEAFF.

The CDR3 DNA sequence: TGTGCCAGCAGTGAATTGGCCAATCCTTGGGGGGGAGGTGAGCAGTTCTTC. This codes for CASSELANPWGGGEQFF. The V and J genes are TRBV6-1 and TRBJ2-1; 7 bases line up with TRBD2. Germline lookup yields CDR1 MNHNS and CDR2 SASEGT. The junction had 16 bases not matched to a gene; V was cut back by 2 bases and J by 9 bases. The CDR3 is 17 amino acids.

The chain uses TRBV10-2 and TRBJ2-5; perhaps D is TRBD1 or TRBD2 (6 bases each). CDR1 is WSHSY and CDR2 is SAAADI in the germline V gene. Trimming cost V 10 bases and J 5 bases, with 17 bases left between them. This CDR3 contains 13 residues. The CDR3 region is CATSTGARETQYF. In DNA form, the CDR3 reads TGCGCCACCTCGACGGGGGCGAGGGAGACCCAGTACTTC.

The rearrangement joins TRBV7-2 to TRBJ2-3, with 8 bases matching TRBD1. J lost 0 bases, V lost 8 bases, and 7 bases had no gene match. This CDR3 has 15 residues. Germline V lookup: CDR1 SGHTA, CDR2 FQGNSA. CDR3 region: CASATTGASTDTQYF. CDR3 coding DNA: TGTGCCAGCGCCACGACAGGGGCTAGCACAGATACGCAGTATTTT. Filled out from reference TRBV7-2 and TRBJ2-3, the complete variable domain reads GAGVSQSPSNKVTEKGKDVELRCDPISGHTALYWYRQSLGQGLEFLIYFQGNSAPDKSGLPSDRFSAERTGGSVSTLTIQRTQQEDSAVYLCASATTGASTDTQYFGPGTRLTVL.

The CDR3 spells CASSPSRGGNIQYF. The CDR3 nucleotides read TGTGCCAGCTCACCCTCTCGGGGGGGAAACATTCAGTACTTC. The rearrangement uses TRBV18 and TRBJ2-4; 8 bases agree with TRBD2. The V gene's germline CDR1 is KGHSH and CDR2 LQKENI. Trimming removed 3 bases from V and 6 bases from J; junction bases left unmatched: 4. The CDR3 runs 14 residues.

A word on this clone: The junction and the germline gene differ at one end; a read error may be behind it. CDR3 sequence (DNA): TGTGCTAGCAGCTTAAGCGGCGGGCTTCAAGAGACCCAGTACTTC. Amino acid sequence: CASSLSGGLQETQYF. The chain combines TRBV7-7 with TRBJ2-5; tentative D call: TRBD2 (5 bases). The CDR3 is 15 amino acids. The germline V gene encodes CDR1 SSHAT and CDR2 FNYEAQ (reference sequence).

This sequence joins TRBV7-2 and TRBJ2-2, with 7 positions matching TRBD1. J lost 4 bases, V lost 5 bases, and 7 bases had no gene match. Germline V lookup: CDR1 SGHTA, CDR2 FQGNSA. The CDR3 runs to 15 residues. The CDR3 bases are TGTGCCAGCAGCCCGGGACAGCGATTCACCGGGGAGCTGTTTTTT. Encoded protein: CASSPGQRFTGELFF.

The rearrangement links TRBV10-3 to TRBJ2-2, with 7 positions matching TRBD1. Germline-derived CDR1 and CDR2 are ENHRY and SYGVKD. J lost 2 bases, V lost 6 bases, and 3 bases had no gene match. The CDR3 runs to 14 residues. The CDR3 sequence is CAIRGTANTGELFF. Written as DNA, the CDR3 is TGTGCCATCAGAGGGACAGCCAACACCGGGGAGCTGTTTTTT.

This clone was counted a few times. The chain recombines TRBV28 with TRBJ1-2, with 7 positions matching TRBD1. CDR3 size: 13 residues. Germline V gives CDR1 MDHEN, CDR2 SYDVKM. With 3 bases clipped from V and 8 bases from J, the junction kept 6 bases outside the gene matches. In DNA form, the CDR3 reads TGTGCCAGCAGTTTGATGACAGGGATCGGCTACACCTTC. Translating gives CASSLMTGIGYTF.

The chain combines TRBV5-1 with TRBJ2-1; D is undetermined. Germline lookup yields CDR1 SGHRS and CDR2 YFSETQ. Trimming cost V 5 bases and J 7 bases, with 13 bases left between them. This CDR3 has 13 amino acids. CDR3 bases: TGCGCCAGCAGTTCGAACCAGGCGAATGAGCAGTTCTTC. Protein product: CASSSNQANEQFF.

This clone was picked up a small number of times. The chain has TRBV5-4 and TRBJ2-7; 8 bases line up with TRBD1. Germline V gives CDR1 SGHNT, CDR2 YYREEE (reference sequence). V dropped 0 bases and J dropped 5; count of bases not matched to a gene: 7. This CDR3 contains 15 residues. CDR3 DNA sequence: TGTGCCAGCAGCTTGGCCGAGACAGGGGTCCACGAGCAGTACTTC. Amino acids: CASSLAETGVHEQYF.

The table lists this clone with a few counts. The chain is built from TRBV10-1 and TRBJ2-1; 8 positions match TRBD2. Per germline, CDR1 WNHNN and CDR2 SYGVQD (reference sequence). V trimming: 7 bases; J trimming: 8 bases; junction bases outside the gene matches: 10. This CDR3 contains 14 residues. As DNA, the CDR3 is TGCGCCAGCATGGCGGGAGGAACGGGCGATGAGCAGTTCTTC. Protein sequence: CASMAGGTGDEQFF.

This chain links TRBV5-1 with TRBJ2-2; TRBD2 might be the D (5 bases). V lost 0 bases to trimming and J lost 3 bases, with 12 bases between them. The CDR3 totals 16 residues. CDR1 is SGHRS, CDR2 YFSETQ, per germline. The CDR3, as DNA: TGCGCCAGCAGCTTGGCGGAGCAGCGGTACACCGGGGAGCTGTTTTTT. Protein: CASSLAEQRYTGELFF.

The chain couples TRBV28 to TRBJ1-4; TRBD1 might be the D (5 bases). The CDR3 contains 14 residues. Germline CDR1 reads MDHEN; CDR2 reads SYDVKM. With 2 bases removed from V and 2 bases from J, the gap between germline ends came to 6 bases. The CDR3 DNA reads TGTGCCAGCAGTTTAGGGGGGACTAATGAAAAACTGTTTTTT. This translates into CASSLGGTNEKLFF.

The rearrangement joins TRBV5-1 to TRBJ2-5; 16 positions agree with TRBD2. CDR3 size: 16 residues. Germline CDR1 SGHRS, CDR2 YFSETQ. V shed 4 bases and J 5 bases; nucleotides not matched to a gene: 5. Here the CDR3 DNA reads TGCGCCAGCAGCGAGGGACTAGCGGGAGGGCCTGAGACCCAGTACTTC. Amino acid sequence: CASSEGLAGGPETQYF.

On this clone: A single base separates this from a much larger clone, so it may be a read error. This chain connects TRBV11-2 to TRBJ2-7; D is uncertain. Germline CDR1 reads SGHAT; CDR2 reads FQNNGV. The CDR3 spans 11 residues. The V end lost 3 bases, the J end lost 0 bases, and 0 bases lay between the germline ends. CDR3 sequence reads: CASSFSYEQYF. The CDR3 DNA is TGTGCCAGCAGCTTCTCCTACGAGCAGTACTTC.

As DNA, the CDR3 is TGTGCCAGCAGAGGCGGGACAGGGACTCCACCTTACAATCAGCCCCAGCATTTT. It codes for CASRGGTGTPPYNQPQHF. This rearrangement joins TRBV27 to TRBJ1-5, with 9 bases fitting TRBD1. Germline V gives CDR1 MNHEY, CDR2 SMNVEV (reference sequence). The CDR3 covers 18 residues. Trimming at V came to 6 bases and at J to 3 bases, leaving 15 bases not matched to a gene.

The chain is built from TRBV21-1 and TRBJ1-2. TRBV21-1 is deemed a pseudogene. This CDR3 has 16 residues. This CDR3 is CASSDWGESRHYGYTF. CDR3 nucleotide sequence: TGTGCCAGCAGTGACTGGGGGGAAAGTAGACACTATGGCTACACCTTC.

The chain uses TRBV9 and TRBJ2-1; the match to TRBD2 covers 12 bases. V lost 0 bases, J lost 15 bases, and 7 bases stayed unmatched. CDR1 and CDR2 (germline): SGDLS, YYNGEE. This CDR3 has 14 residues. The CDR3 spells CASSVEASGREVFF. CDR3 nucleotide sequence: TGTGCCAGCAGCGTAGAGGCTAGCGGGAGGGAGGTGTTCTTC.

The chain employs TRBV2 and TRBJ2-1, with 9 bases matching TRBD1. Germline CDR1 and CDR2: SNHLY and FYNNEI. The CDR3 runs 15 residues. The J segment lost 3 bases and the V segment lost 5 bases, leaving 5 bases of the junction unmatched. The DNA of the CDR3 is TGTGCCAGCAGTTCAGGACAGGGGAACTACAATGAGCAGTTCTTC. It yields the protein CASSSGQGNYNEQFF.

The chain joins TRBV10-2 to TRBJ2-6; no definite D call. V lost 3 bases to trimming and J lost 12 bases, with 6 bases between them. Per germline, CDR1 WSHSY and CDR2 SAAADI. CDR3 size: 11 residues. CDR3 protein: CASSESAVLTF. CDR3 bases: TGCGCCAGCAGTGAATCGGCCGTCCTGACTTTC.

The J gene is TRBJ2-2, the V gene TRBV27, with D hard to call. V dropped 5 bases and J dropped 1 base, with 2 bases sitting between them. CDR1 MNHEY and CDR2 SMNVEV come from the germline V gene (reference sequence). The CDR3 covers 12 residues. The CDR3 nucleotides are TGTGCCAGCAGTAGGAACACCGGGGAGCTGTTTTTT. Protein product: CASSRNTGELFF.

The rearrangement joins TRBV5-1 to TRBJ2-1, with D perhaps TRBD2 (6 bases). Deletions cut 4 bases from V and 6 bases from J, with 14 bases between. This CDR3 region has 14 residues. From germline, CDR1 is SGHRS and CDR2 YFSETQ. CDR3 protein: CASSPARGINEQFF. The CDR3 DNA reads as TGCGCCAGCAGCCCAGCCCGGGGGATCAATGAGCAGTTCTTC.

This chain connects TRBV28 to TRBJ2-1; 9 bases match TRBD1. Germline CDR1 reads MDHEN; CDR2 reads SYDVKM. This CDR3 is 14 amino acids long. Trimming cost V 7 bases and J 8 bases; bases outside gene matches: 9. The CDR3 sequence is CASIHRGPGYEQFF. The CDR3 DNA follows: TGTGCCAGCATCCACAGGGGGCCCGGCTATGAGCAGTTCTTC.

This clone was detected only a few times. This rearrangement joins TRBV9 to TRBJ1-2; D may be TRBD1 (6 bases). Germline V gives CDR1 SGDLS, CDR2 YYNGEE. CDR3 length equals 14 residues. The ends were cut back, 0 bases at V and 4 bases at J, with 10 bases in the middle. In DNA, the CDR3 is TGTGCCAGCAGCGTAGATCAGGGGAGCTATGGCTACACCTTC. Amino acids: CASSVDQGSYGYTF.

The table lists this clone with a few counts. V is TRBV19 and J is TRBJ2-4; the D gene is possibly TRBD2 (5 bases). The CDR3 totals 14 residues. The V gene's germline CDR1 is LNHDA and CDR2 SQIVND (reference sequence). Trimming shortened V by 3 bases and J by 9 bases, and 15 bases separated the two germline ends. CDR3 nucleotide sequence: TGTGCCAGTAGTATGCGGCAAACCGGAGGCATTCAGTACTTC. Encoded protein: CASSMRQTGGIQYF.

The V call is TRBV11-2, the J call TRBJ2-7, with TRBD1 matching over 9 bases. This CDR3 contains 14 residues. CDR1 is SGHAT, CDR2 FQNNGV, per germline. The V gene end was trimmed by 5 bases and the J gene end by 3 bases; junction bases not matched to a gene: 5. This CDR3 reads CASSPQGAIYEQYF. In DNA, the CDR3 is TGTGCCAGCAGCCCACAGGGGGCGATCTACGAGCAGTACTTC.